The 18 T cell receptor beta chains presented below share a single source sample, sequenced in a study of T cell changes during pregnancy in multiple sclerosis. TCRdb's copy holds only in-frame clones and misses some; the assay was immunoSEQ multiplex PCR. The sample lists tens of thousands of clones; around nine tenths were seen once. Sequencing used peripheral blood, obtained in the first trimester of pregnancy. Receptors originate from a female donor in good health, enrolled as a control in a pregnancy study.

The rearrangement links TRBV5-1 to TRBJ1-4; 8 nucleotides align to TRBD1. Germline trimming cut 3 bases from V and 3 bases from J; bases unmatched to any gene: 4. CDR3 length equals 15 residues. Germline V gene data show CDR1 as SGHRS and CDR2 as YFSETQ. The CDR3 is CASSSPGGPNEKLFF. In nucleotides, the CDR3 is TGCGCCAGCAGCTCCCCAGGGGGCCCTAATGAAAAACTGTTTTTT.

The rearrangement joins TRBV14 to TRBJ1-4; 7 bases map to TRBD1. Germline CDR1 and CDR2: SGHDN and FVKESK. Trimming removed 5 bases from V and 8 bases from J; junction bases left unmatched: 11. The CDR3 spans 15 residues. CDR3 sequence: CASSRREGTAEKLFF. In DNA form, the CDR3 reads TGTGCCAGCAGCAGGCGAGAGGGGACAGCGGAAAAACTGTTTTTT. Full variable domain (missing parts from reference TRBV14 and TRBJ1-4): EAGVTQFPSHSVIEKGQTVTLRCDPISGHDNLYWYRRVMGKEIKFLLHFVKESKQDESGMPNNRFLAERTGGTYSTLKVQPAELEDSGVYFCASSRREGTAEKLFFGSGTQLSVL.

The chain has TRBV23-1 and TRBJ2-4, with a tentative D call TRBD1 (6 bases). TRBV23-1 is recorded as an ORF, its role being uncertain. This CDR3 has 14 amino acids. V lost 0 bases to trimming and J lost 3 bases, with 6 bases between them. DNA for the CDR3: TGCGCCAGCAGTCAATCGGGACACAAAAACATTCAGTACTTC. Translation gives CASSQSGHKNIQYF.

The chain is built from TRBV6-5 and TRBJ2-2; 7 bases map to TRBD2. The germline V gene encodes CDR1 MNHEY and CDR2 SVGAGI. The J segment lost 15 bases and the V segment lost 8 bases, leaving 18 bases of the junction unmatched. The CDR3 length is 14 residues. CDR3 nucleotides: TGTGCCAGCGGTGCGGGACTAACTTCCTATCGGTTGTTTTTT. It yields the protein CASGAGLTSYRLFF.

The chain is built from TRBV19 and TRBJ1-2, with a possible D match to TRBD1 (5 bases). V lost 5 bases and J 1 base, leaving 17 bases between the germline ends. The CDR3 has 16 residues. CDR1 is LNHDA, CDR2 SQIVND, per germline (reference sequence). The CDR3 DNA sequence: TGTGCCAGTAGTCCGCCGGCGGGGACTTTTAACTATGGCTACACCTTC. It encodes CASSPPAGTFNYGYTF.

The rearrangement joins TRBV30 to TRBJ1-6; D not resolved. Germline V CDR1 and CDR2: GTSNPN, SVGIG (reference sequence). The V end was cut by 2 bases, the J end by 10 bases, with 15 bases between. This CDR3 has 14 amino acids. The CDR3 loop reads CAWSSGSRESPLHF. CDR3 nucleotide sequence: TGTGCCTGGAGTTCCGGCTCTCGGGAATCACCCCTCCACTTT.

The chain uses TRBV5-1 and TRBJ2-1; maybe TRBD2 (7 bases). Germline V lookup: CDR1 SGHRS, CDR2 YFSETQ. V lost 3 bases to trimming and J lost 10 bases, with 17 bases between them. The CDR3 spans 14 residues. The CDR3 nucleotides read TGCGCCAGCAGCTCCGGGGGGCTAATAGGGGAGCAGTTCTTC. Its translation is CASSSGGLIGEQFF. Full variable domain (missing parts from reference TRBV5-1 and TRBJ2-1): KAGVTQTPRYLIKTRGQQVTLSCSPISGHRSVSWYQQTPGQGLQFLFEYFSETQRNKGNFPGRFSGRQFSNSRSEMNVSTLELGDSALYLCASSSGGLIGEQFFGPGTRLTVL.

V is TRBV27 and J is TRBJ2-1; 8 bases fit TRBD2. The V and J ends lost 8 bases and 4 bases, in that order; junction bases with no gene match: 13. The CDR3 loop spans 16 amino acids. CDR1 is MNHEY and CDR2 is SMNVEV in the germline V gene (reference sequence). CDR3 DNA sequence: TGTGCCAGCGGCTCTCCGGCTAGCGGGTTTTACAATGAGCAGTTCTTC. This translates into CASGSPASGFYNEQFF.

This clone has a single count. The genes are TRBV7-2 and TRBJ1-1; 8 bases are a match to TRBD1. V was pared by 2 bases and J by 4 bases, with 9 bases of the junction left unmatched. The CDR3 has 16 amino acids. CDR1 is SGHTA, CDR2 FQGNSA, per germline. The CDR3 DNA sequence: TGTGCCAGCAGCTTAAGAGGACAGGGCGGGGGCACTGAAGCTTTCTTT. Encoded protein: CASSLRGQGGGTEAFF.

The chain combines TRBV4-1 with TRBJ2-5; 10 bases line up with TRBD2. Germline V lookup: CDR1 MGHRA, CDR2 YSYEKL. This CDR3 spans 18 amino acids. The ends lost 1 base at V and 4 bases at J; junction bases unmatched: 12. CDR3 protein: CASSQGIGLAGEGETQYF. The DNA for the CDR3 is TGCGCCAGCAGCCAAGGTATAGGTCTAGCGGGAGAGGGAGAGACCCAGTACTTC.

J is TRBJ2-1 and V is TRBV5-5, with D perhaps matching TRBD1 (5 bases). The CDR3 has 13 residues. From germline, CDR1 is SGHKS and CDR2 YYEKEE (reference sequence). With 0 bases removed from V and 10 bases from J, the gap between germline ends came to 11 bases. As DNA, the CDR3 is TGTGCCAGCAGCTTGGAAGGGGAAGGGGAGCAGTTCTTC. Translation gives CASSLEGEGEQFF.

The J gene is TRBJ2-1, the V gene TRBV2, with 11 bases fitting TRBD1. Unmatched junction bases numbered 11, after V lost 6 bases and J lost 7 bases. The CDR3 has 16 amino acids. The V gene's germline CDR1 is SNHLY and CDR2 FYNNEI. CDR3 amino acids: CASRTNGQGALNEQFF. The CDR3 DNA reads as TGTGCCAGCAGAACAAACGGACAGGGGGCATTAAATGAGCAGTTCTTC. Full variable domain (outside the CDR3, taken from reference TRBV2 and TRBJ2-1): EPEVTQTPSHQVTQMGQEVILRCVPISNHLYFYWYRQILGQKVEFLVSFYNNEISEKSEIFDDQFSVERPDGSNFTLKIRSTKLEDSAMYFCASRTNGQGALNEQFFGPGTRLTVL.

The genes are TRBV29-1 and TRBJ2-3; D unresolved. The CDR3 sequence is 11 residues long. Germline loops: CDR1 SQVTM, CDR2 ANQGSEA. Trimming shortened V by 7 bases and J by 0 bases, and 5 bases separated the two germline ends. The CDR3 region has the DNA TGCAGCGGGAGAAGCACAGATACGCAGTATTTT. It encodes CSGRSTDTQYF.

The count of this clone is one. The chain recombines TRBV7-2 with TRBJ1-1, with TRBD1 as a possible D gene (5 bases). The germline CDR1 and CDR2 sequences are SGHTA and FQGNSA. The CDR3 runs to 14 residues. The V and J ends lost 5 bases and 6 bases respectively, with 16 bases between them. This chain's CDR3 is CASSTDGQFPEAFF. The DNA for the CDR3 is TGTGCCAGCAGCACCGACGGACAATTTCCTGAAGCTTTCTTT. The entire variable domain, with the rest obtained from reference TRBV7-2 and TRBJ1-1, is as follows: GAGVSQSPSNKVTEKGKDVELRCDPISGHTALYWYRQSLGQGLEFLIYFQGNSAPDKSGLPSDRFSAERTGGSVSTLTIQRTQQEDSAVYLCASSTDGQFPEAFFGQGTRLTVV.

The chain links TRBV7-9 to TRBJ1-1; D perhaps matches TRBD1 (5 bases). The CDR3 has 15 amino acids. The V end was cut by 1 base, the J end by 1 base, with 10 bases between. Germline values: CDR1 SEHNR, CDR2 FQNEAQ (reference sequence). The CDR3 sequence: CASSLGPGRNTEAFF. The CDR3 region has the DNA TGTGCCAGCAGCTTAGGTCCAGGGCGGAACACTGAAGCTTTCTTT.

This clone was seen a handful of times. The chain is built from TRBV4-1 and TRBJ2-5, with 10 bases lining up with TRBD1. V lost 5 bases to trimming and J lost 3 bases; unmatched junction nucleotides: 0. From germline, CDR1 is MGHRA and CDR2 YSYEKL. This CDR3 contains 13 residues. CDR3 loop: CASSGTGEETQYF. The CDR3, as DNA: TGCGCCAGCAGCGGGACAGGGGAAGAGACCCAGTACTTC.

CDR3 sequence: CASSLEGTGVYEQYF. The CDR3 DNA reads TGTGCCAGCAGCTTGGAAGGGACAGGGGTTTACGAGCAGTACTTC. V gene TRBV5-5 combines with J gene TRBJ2-7; TRBD1 agrees at 10 bases. The CDR3 has 15 amino acids. The V and J ends lost 0 bases and 4 bases, in that order; junction bases with no gene match: 4. Germline V gene lookup returns CDR1 SGHKS and CDR2 YYEKEE (reference sequence).

The gene calls are TRBV19 and TRBJ1-5; D may be TRBD1 (5 bases). Per germline, CDR1 LNHDA and CDR2 SQIVND (reference sequence). The CDR3 extends over 17 amino acids. Trimming took off 4 bases at V and 3 bases at J, with 19 bases between the two ends. CDR3 in DNA: TGTGCCAGTAGTACAGAGTTACGGGCAGGGCCCAATCAGCCCCAGCATTTT. This translates into CASSTELRAGPNQPQHF.